The 13 T cell receptor beta chains presented below share a single source sample, sequenced in a study of PD-1 blockade in classical Hodgkin lymphoma. This table comes from immunoSEQ multiplex PCR, and its TCRdb copy is limited to in-frame clones, with some not included. Of about 14,000 clones in the sample, about 78% are singletons; the top ten hold around 25%. All trial patients relapsed after autologous stem cell transplantation. The sequencing here drew on peripheral blood mononuclear cells (PBMCs), taken before the second cycle of nivolumab. The origin of the receptors is a human donor with classical Hodgkin lymphoma.

This clone came up once. This sequence joins TRBV2 and TRBJ2-2; D call uncertain. Trimming removed 10 bases at V and 2 bases at J, with 14 bases between. Germline V lookup: CDR1 SNHLY, CDR2 FYNNEI. This CDR3 comprises 14 residues. CDR3 amino acids: CATIAAVNTGELFF. The CDR3 coding sequence is TGTGCCACCATCGCGGCAGTTAACACCGGGGAGCTGTTTTTT. The variable domain in full, completed from reference TRBV2 and TRBJ2-2, reads EPEVTQTPSHQVTQMGQEVILRCVPISNHLYFYWYRQILGQKVEFLVSFYNNEISEKSEIFDDQFSVERPDGSNFTLKIRSTKLEDSAMYFCATIAAVNTGELFFGEGSRLTVL.

This clone showed up just once. CDR3 nucleotide sequence: TGTGCCAGCAGCGTTCGAACTGGGGGCGCTGGGAACTATGGCTACACCTTC. It codes for CASSVRTGGAGNYGYTF. The rearrangement links TRBV9 to TRBJ1-2, with D perhaps TRBD1 (6 bases). Trimming pared 2 bases from V and 2 bases from J, leaving 19 bases between. CDR1 is SGDLS and CDR2 is YYNGEE in the germline V gene. The CDR3 spans 17 residues.

The rearrangement links TRBV4-1 to TRBJ1-1, with D perhaps TRBD1 (6 bases). Per germline, CDR1 MGHRA and CDR2 YSYEKL. V was clipped by 1 base and J by 0 bases, with 9 bases between them. The CDR3 is made up of 15 amino acids. CDR3 coding DNA: TGCGCCAGCAGCCAAGGGACAGCCATGAACACTGAAGCTTTCTTT. It specifies CASSQGTAMNTEAFF.

CDR3 in DNA: TGTGCCAGCGCTGGGACAGGGCTACATGGCTACACCTTC. It yields the protein CASAGTGLHGYTF. The J gene is TRBJ1-2, the V gene TRBV6-1, with 9 bases aligning to TRBD1. V was pared by 8 bases and J by 6 bases, with 7 bases of the junction left unmatched. CDR3 length: 13 residues. Germline CDR1 is MNHNS and CDR2 is SASEGT.

V usage is TRBV4-3 and J usage is TRBJ2-2; weak D call: TRBD1 (5 bases). With 1 base removed from V and 2 bases from J, the gap between germline ends came to 8 bases. The length of the CDR3 is 15 residues. Per the germline V gene, CDR1 is LGHNA and CDR2 is YSLEER. The CDR3 bases are TGCGCCAGCAGCCAAGGGACAACCAACACCGGGGAGCTGTTTTTT. Its protein is CASSQGTTNTGELFF.

V usage is TRBV28 and J usage is TRBJ2-5, with 9 bases matching TRBD2. CDR1 and CDR2 (germline): MDHEN, SYDVKM. The CDR3 is 17 amino acids. The ends lost 5 bases at V and 4 bases at J; junction bases unmatched: 14. The CDR3: CASSPSGVAGVRETQYF. The CDR3, as DNA: TGTGCCAGCAGTCCCAGTGGAGTAGCGGGGGTAAGAGAGACCCAGTACTTC.

The V call is TRBV28, the J call TRBJ2-3; TRBD1 matches 7 bases. The V gene's germline CDR1 is MDHEN and CDR2 SYDVKM. V lost 5 bases and J lost 2; bases outside the gene matches: 10. The CDR3 spans 16 residues. CDR3 DNA: TGTGCCAGCAGTCCCTGGACAGGCAGTTCCACAGATACGCAGTATTTT. It yields the protein CASSPWTGSSTDTQYF.

This chain links TRBV7-2 with TRBJ1-1; D gene unclear. V dropped 5 bases and J dropped 0 bases, with 7 bases sitting between them. The CDR3 is made up of 13 amino acids. Germline loops: CDR1 SGHTA, CDR2 FQGNSA. CDR3 sequence reads: CASSLQLNTEAFF. The CDR3 bases are TGTGCCAGCAGCCTCCAGTTGAACACTGAAGCTTTCTTT.

DNA of the CDR3: TGTGCCAGCAGCTTATCACCGGGACTAGCTGACCTGTGCGAGCAGTACTTC. Protein product: CASSLSPGLADLCEQYF. V usage is TRBV7-2 and J usage is TRBJ2-7, with TRBD2 matching over 9 bases. This CDR3 comprises 17 residues. Germline-derived CDR1 and CDR2 are SGHTA and FQGNSA. V trimming: 2 bases; J trimming: 6 bases; junction bases outside the gene matches: 14.

This clone was picked up one time. V gene TRBV9 combines with J gene TRBJ1-1; perhaps TRBD1 as D (5 bases). CDR1 is SGDLS and CDR2 is YYNGEE in the germline V gene. This CDR3 is 13 amino acids long. V was trimmed by 2 bases and J by 3 bases, leaving 8 bases between them. The CDR3 DNA is TGTGCCAGCAGCGTCGCAGGGTACACTGAAGCTTTCTTT. Its protein is CASSVAGYTEAFF. Using reference TRBV9 and TRBJ1-1 for the parts outside the CDR3, the full variable domain is DSGVTQTPKHLITATGQRVTLRCSPRSGDLSVYWYQQSLDQGLQFLIQYYNGEERAKGNILERFSAQQFPDLHSELNLSSLELGDSALYFCASSVAGYTEAFFGQGTRLTVV.

The chain has TRBV9 and TRBJ2-3; D call uncertain. Trimming removed 0 bases at V and 4 bases at J, with 9 bases between. The CDR3 sequence is 14 residues long. Germline V lookup: CDR1 SGDLS, CDR2 YYNGEE. CDR3 protein: CASSVATQADTQYF. The CDR3 DNA follows: TGTGCCAGCAGCGTAGCTACGCAGGCAGATACGCAGTATTTT.

This clone was recorded once. This rearrangement joins TRBV18 to TRBJ2-7; no definite D call. Trimming stripped 2 bases from V and 6 bases from J, with 11 bases between. Germline V gene sequence: CDR1 KGHSH, CDR2 LQKENI. The CDR3 runs 13 residues. This CDR3 is CASSPVPRVEQYF. For the CDR3, the DNA is TGTGCCAGCTCACCAGTGCCCCGGGTCGAGCAGTACTTC.

V gene TRBV7-9 combines with J gene TRBJ1-3; D not certain. The germline V and J ends were trimmed by 2 bases and 4 bases, with 6 bases remaining between them. The CDR3 spans 13 residues. Germline V gives CDR1 SEHNR, CDR2 FQNEAQ (reference sequence). CDR3: CASSLRAGNTIYF. The CDR3 nucleotides are TGTGCCAGCAGCTTACGGGCGGGAAACACCATATATTTT.